A selection of T cell receptor beta chains follows, all from one sample in a study of T cell responses to AZD1222 COVID-19 vaccine. Clones were sequenced by immunoSEQ multiplex PCR, and TCRdb holds only the in-frame ones, with some missing. The sample has roughly 140,000 clones; approximately 89% are singletons. This material consisted of peripheral blood, taken on day 0 of AZD1222 vaccination. The origin of the receptors is an adult in good health. CDR3s include the opening cysteine and the closing phenylalanine or tryptophan. Each record gives: CDR3 protein, CDR3 DNA, D gene, J gene, clone size, V gene, CDR3 length. The D gene is left open where the match is weak. Rows give clone size only sometimes, using once, few, many, or a class for an expanded clone.

CDR3: CASSYPPQAGLTDTQYF
DNA: TGTGCCAGCAGTTACCCCCCTCAAGCGGGGCTCACAGATACGCAGTATTTT
D: TRBD2
J: TRBJ2-3
size: once
V: TRBV6-2/TRBV6-3
length: 17

CDR3: CASSRHLNQPQHF
DNA: TGTGCCAGCAGTCGACACCTCAATCAGCCCCAGCATTTT
D: .
J: TRBJ1-5
size: .
V: TRBV12-3/TRBV12-4
length: 13

CDR3: CASNLGRHYEQYF
DNA: TGTGCCAGCAACCTCGGACGGCACTACGAGCAGTACTTC
D: .
J: TRBJ2-7
size: .
V: TRBV2
length: 13

CDR3: CASSLNKQGPNYGYTF
DNA: TGTGCCAGCTCGCTCAATAAACAGGGCCCTAACTATGGCTACACCTTC
D: .
J: TRBJ1-2
size: .
V: TRBV6-6
length: 16

CDR3: CASSPSNQPQHF
DNA: TGTGCCAGCAGCCCTAGCAATCAGCCCCAGCATTTT
D: .
J: TRBJ1-5
size: once
V: TRBV28
length: 12

CDR3: CASSLLPSTDTQYF
DNA: TGTGCCAGCAGCTTGTTGCCTAGCACAGATACGCAGTATTTT
D: .
J: TRBJ2-3
size: .
V: TRBV5-6
length: 14

CDR3: CASSEVRAYEQYF
DNA: TGTGCCAGCAGTGAGGTCAGGGCCTACGAGCAGTACTTC
D: .
J: TRBJ2-7
size: .
V: TRBV6-1
length: 13

CDR3: CASSLETGELFF
DNA: TGTGCCAGCAGTTTAGAGACCGGGGAGCTGTTTTTT
D: .
J: TRBJ2-2
size: .
V: TRBV12-3/TRBV12-4
length: 12

CDR3: CASSYPDRENYGYTF
DNA: TGTGCCAGCAGTTACCCGGACAGGGAGAACTATGGCTACACCTTC
D: TRBD1
J: TRBJ1-2
size: .
V: TRBV6-6
length: 15

CDR3: CASSQDRVSNQPQHF
DNA: TGTGCCAGCAGCCAAGACAGGGTTAGCAATCAGCCCCAGCATTTT
D: TRBD1
J: TRBJ1-5
size: .
V: TRBV7-2
length: 15

CDR3: CASSLDQNEKLFF
DNA: TGTGCCAGCTCACTGGACCAAAATGAAAAACTGTTTTTT
D: .
J: TRBJ1-4
size: .
V: TRBV18
length: 13

CDR3: CASSFRADSTDTQYF
DNA: TGTGCCAGCAGCTTTAGGGCCGATAGCACAGATACGCAGTATTTT
D: .
J: TRBJ2-3
size: .
V: TRBV13
length: 15

CDR3: CASSVGDRVSEQYF
DNA: TGTGCCAGCAGCGTTGGGGACAGGGTGTCCGAGCAGTACTTC
D: TRBD1
J: TRBJ2-7
size: .
V: TRBV9
length: 14

CDR3: CASSPSEGTATNEKLFF
DNA: TGTGCCAGCAGCCCCTCGGAGGGGACGGCGACTAATGAAAAACTGTTTTTT
D: .
J: TRBJ1-4
size: .
V: TRBV21-1
length: 17

CDR3: CASSLRTAVSGANVLTF
DNA: TGCGCCAGCAGCTTAAGGACAGCGGTTAGTGGGGCCAACGTCCTGACTTTC
D: .
J: TRBJ2-6
size: .
V: TRBV5-1
length: 17

CDR3: CSANSPKGYTF
DNA: TGCAGTGCTAACTCCCCGAAAGGCTACACCTTC
D: .
J: TRBJ1-2
size: .
V: TRBV20-1
length: 11

CDR3: CASSPWTSGSRRKQYF
DNA: TGTGCCAGCAGCCCGTGGACTAGCGGGTCCCGTAGGAAGCAGTATTTT
D: TRBD2
J: TRBJ2-3
size: .
V: TRBV14
length: 16

CDR3: CASSYSTRLNSPLHF
DNA: TGTGCCAGCAGTTACTCGACCAGGCTTAATTCACCCCTCCACTTT
D: .
J: TRBJ1-6
size: .
V: TRBV6-5
length: 15

CDR3: CASSWDTAGGYTF
DNA: TGCGCCAGCAGCTGGGACACGGCTGGCGGCTACACCTTC
D: .
J: TRBJ1-2
size: few
V: TRBV5-1
length: 13

CDR3: CASSQGRGFNTEAFF
DNA: TGCGCCAGCAGCCAAGGTCGGGGGTTCAACACTGAAGCTTTCTTT
D: .
J: TRBJ1-1
size: .
V: TRBV4-3
length: 15

CDR3: CASSYSSGTGNTEAFF
DNA: TGTGCCAGCAGTTACTCGTCAGGGACGGGGAACACTGAAGCTTTCTTT
D: .
J: TRBJ1-1
size: .
V: TRBV6-2/TRBV6-3
length: 16

CDR3: CASSEVQGYGYTF
DNA: TGTGCCAGCAGTGAAGTACAGGGTTATGGCTACACCTTC
D: .
J: TRBJ1-2
size: once
V: TRBV2
length: 13

CDR3: CASSQDDLWGGEKLFF
DNA: TGCGCCAGCAGCCAAGATGATCTGTGGGGAGGGGAAAAACTGTTTTTT
D: .
J: TRBJ1-4
size: .
V: TRBV4-3
length: 16

CDR3: CASSGKDISFYGYTF
DNA: TGTGCCAGCAGTGGTAAAGACATTTCATTCTATGGCTACACCTTC
D: .
J: TRBJ1-2
size: .
V: TRBV2
length: 15

CDR3: CASRSWQSYSNQPQHF
DNA: TGTGCCAGCAGGAGTTGGCAGTCCTATAGCAATCAGCCCCAGCATTTT
D: .
J: TRBJ1-5
size: .
V: TRBV21-1
length: 16

CDR3: CASSLIGGNTGELFF
DNA: TGTGCCAGCAGCTTAATTGGGGGGAACACCGGGGAGCTGTTTTTT
D: .
J: TRBJ2-2
size: .
V: TRBV7-3
length: 15

CDR3: CASSVGLAGAPGANVLTF
DNA: TGTGCCAGCAGTGTCGGACTAGCGGGAGCTCCAGGGGCCAACGTCCTGACTTTC
D: TRBD2
J: TRBJ2-6
size: .
V: TRBV6-1
length: 18

CDR3: CASSVSTGGYSYEQYF
DNA: TGTGCCAGCAGCGTATCTACAGGGGGCTACTCCTACGAGCAGTACTTC
D: TRBD1
J: TRBJ2-7
size: .
V: TRBV9
length: 16